This T cell receptor beta chain was identified in a study of blood T cells in healthy people across ages. Broader study findings: Older age coincided with a roughly linear decline in TCR beta diversity per million T cells.

As regards this clonotype: Its specificity is unknown.

The authors ran a second PCR of roughly 6 to 12 cycles using a sample-barcoded 5' primer and a J-beta primer mix. The template-switch adaptor was a 5' adaptor with 12 random nucleotides. It tagged each cDNA molecule. TCRdb called the 5' RACE reads again in MiXCR, with one record for every CDR3 protein. Of around 900,000 distinct CDR3 sequences in the sample, 25% to 35% are singletons; the top ten hold around 16%. The CDR3 runs 13 residues. Germline V gene data show CDR1 as SGHRS and CDR2 as YFSETQ. V lost 7 bases, J lost 8 bases, and 15 bases lay in between. Sequences were obtained from blood. This TCR derives from a woman aged 80 or over in good health. V is TRBV5-1 and J is TRBJ1-4, with D hard to call. In DNA form, the CDR3 reads TGCGCCAGCTCAACTACAACGGGCGAAAAACTGTTTTTT. As protein: CASSTTTGEKLFF.